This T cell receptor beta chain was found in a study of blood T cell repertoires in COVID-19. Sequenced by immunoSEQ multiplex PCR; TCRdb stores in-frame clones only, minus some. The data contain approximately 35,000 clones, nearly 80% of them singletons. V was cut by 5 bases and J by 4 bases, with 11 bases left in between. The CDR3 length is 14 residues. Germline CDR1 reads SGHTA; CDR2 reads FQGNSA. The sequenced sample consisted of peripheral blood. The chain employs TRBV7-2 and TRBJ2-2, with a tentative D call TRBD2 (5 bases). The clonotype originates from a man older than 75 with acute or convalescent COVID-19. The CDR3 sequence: CASSPLLGTGELFF. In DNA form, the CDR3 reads TGTGCCAGCAGCCCCCTACTAGGCACCGGGGAGCTGTTTTTT.